Listed here is a single T cell receptor beta chain. Its antigen remains unknown. The entry originates in a study of cytomegalovirus exposure and HLA in healthy donors. The CDR3 contains 14 residues. CDR1 is GTSNPN and CDR2 is SVGIG in the germline V gene (reference sequence). The V segment lost 6 bases and the J segment 10 bases; nucleotides outside the gene matches: 13. Study results and limitations: Later analysis demonstrated an association between a missense DCLRE1C variant and TCR beta V- and J-gene trimming. A reported reduction in N-insertions relative to the roughly 710-donor mean was seen in an Asian-associated ancestry cluster in a later analysis. For most TCR beta V segments, an earlier analysis put the productive rate at about 90% or about 30% of the time.

The PCR made use of 60 Vbeta and 13 Jbeta primers. The data were produced by immunoSEQ multiplex PCR, yet TCRdb's version contains in-frame clones alone and is incomplete. The sample consists of some 150,000 clones, less than 85% of them appearing once. The receptor comes from a woman aged 45-65 years in good health and CMV-seropositive. This chain links TRBV30 with TRBJ2-1; 9 bases align to TRBD1. Sequencing was carried out using PBMCs. Here the CDR3 reads CACTGQGGGWEQFF. The CDR3 DNA is TGTGCCTGCACGGGACAGGGTGGAGGATGGGAGCAGTTCTTC. The variable domain in full, completed from reference TRBV30 and TRBJ2-1, reads SQTIHQWPATLVQPVGSPLSLECTVEGTSNPNLYWYRQAAGRGLQLLFYSVGIGQISSEVPQNLSASRPQDRQFILSSKKLLLSDSGFYLCACTGQGGGWEQFFGPGTRLTVL.